These 26 T cell receptor beta chains originate from one sample sequenced in a study of metastatic and nonmetastatic thyroid tumors. Every patient was untreated before thyroid surgery. With MiXCR, TCRdb reprocessed the PCR reads. The table includes tens of thousands of clones, 20% detected once. Sequencing was carried out using blood. The receptors were sampled from a female donor with papillary thyroid cancer or a benign thyroid nodule (not recorded which). Some clones in this sample may be carry-over from other donors' samples.

The genes are TRBV25-1 and TRBJ2-1, with D perhaps TRBD2 (6 bases). The length of the CDR3 is 12 residues. V was pared by 7 bases and J by 7 bases, with 11 bases between. The germline gives CDR1 MGHDK, CDR2 SYGVNS. The CDR3 protein is CASMTRGNEQFF. The CDR3 nucleotides read TGTGCCAGCATGACTAGAGGGAATGAGCAGTTCTTC. The variable domain in full, with the rest retrieved from reference TRBV25-1 and TRBJ2-1, is EADIYQTPRYLVIGTGKKITLECSQTMGHDKMYWYQQDPGMELHLIHYSYGVNSTEKGDLSSESTVSRIRTEHFPLTLESARPSHTSQYLCASMTRGNEQFFGPGTRLTVL.

A word on this clone: A read error may explain this, as a much larger clone is one base away. This chain joins TRBV5-1 and TRBJ1-1, with D perhaps TRBD1 (6 bases). Germline-derived CDR1 and CDR2 are SGHRS and YFSETQ. This CDR3 comprises 15 residues. CDR3 coding DNA: TGCGCCGGCAGCTTGGTATCGGGGGGCGGTTCTGAAGCTTTCTTT. Protein sequence: CAGSLVSGGGSEAFF.

The chain uses TRBV4-2 and TRBJ2-1; 9 bases are shared with TRBD2. The J segment lost 1 base and the V segment lost 5 bases, leaving 18 bases of the junction unmatched. CDR1 is LGHNA and CDR2 is YNFKEQ in the germline V gene. The CDR3 consists of 20 residues. The DNA of the CDR3 is TGTGCCAGCAGCGAGGCGGCTCTACGCGGGAGGGCCTCGTCCTACAATGAGCAGTTCTTC. It encodes CASSEAALRGRASSYNEQFF.

This clone showed up many times. The chain links TRBV29-1 to TRBJ2-3; D perhaps matches TRBD2 (6 bases). The CDR3 has 12 residues. V lost 7 bases and J 4 bases, leaving 12 bases between the germline ends. Germline values: CDR1 SQVTM, CDR2 ANQGSEA. The CDR3 spells CSGRASADTQYF. The CDR3 DNA follows: TGCAGCGGGAGGGCCAGCGCAGATACGCAGTATTTT.

The chain carries TRBV12-5 and TRBJ2-7, with D unresolved. The CDR3 runs 14 residues. In germline, CDR1 is LGHNT, CDR2 FRNRAP. The ends were cut back, 4 bases at V and 5 bases at J, with 15 bases in the middle. The CDR3 loop is CASGSGFISDEQYF. CDR3 in DNA: TGTGCTAGTGGTTCTGGCTTCATTTCGGACGAGCAGTACTTC. The complete variable domain, with remaining parts taken from reference TRBV12-5 and TRBJ2-7, reads DARVTQTPRHKVTEMGQEVTMRCQPILGHNTVFWYRQTMMQGLELLAYFRNRAPLDDSGMPKDRFSAEMPDATLATLKIQPSEPRDSAVYFCASGSGFISDEQYFGPGTRLTVT.

Remarks on this clone: With a much larger clone just one base away, this may be a read error. In nucleotides, the CDR3 is TGTGCCAGTAGTATTAGAGCGGGAGTGCTTGTCGACGAGCAGTACTTC. It specifies CASSIRAGVLVDEQYF. V and J are TRBV19 and TRBJ2-7, with 8 bases that match TRBD2. Germline-derived CDR1 and CDR2 are LNHDA and SQIVND (reference sequence). V was pared by 3 bases and J by 5 bases, with 12 bases of the junction left unmatched. The CDR3 runs to 16 residues.

This chain connects TRBV10-3 to TRBJ1-2; D perhaps matches TRBD1 (5 bases). V lost 7 bases to trimming and J lost 4 bases, with 16 bases between them. The CDR3 runs to 14 residues. Germline-derived CDR1 and CDR2 are ENHRY and SYGVKD. This chain's CDR3 is CAIMQPMGVYGYTF. CDR3 bases: TGTGCCATCATGCAGCCCATGGGGGTCTATGGCTACACCTTC.

The chain employs TRBV6-1 and TRBJ2-1; D unresolved. V lost 0 bases, J lost 5 bases, and 2 bases lay in between. The V gene's germline CDR1 is MNHNS and CDR2 SASEGT. The CDR3 totals 12 residues. The CDR3: CASSEAHNEQFF. CDR3 bases: TGTGCCAGCAGTGAAGCCCACAATGAGCAGTTCTTC.

Points on this clone: The junction shows a germline mismatch at one end, possibly a read error. This specimen includes other DNA sequences encoding the same CDR3. This chain connects TRBV12-3 or TRBV12-4 to TRBJ2-2; 11 bases line up with TRBD2. This CDR3 has 19 amino acids. CDR3 region: CASSFMASGRPFHTGELFF. The CDR3 DNA is TGTGCCAGCAGTTTTATGGCTAGCGGGAGGCCCTTCCACACCGGCGAGCTGTTTTTT.

This clone was detected many times. The V and J genes are TRBV20-1 and TRBJ1-4, with D perhaps TRBD1 (5 bases). Per germline, CDR1 DFQATT and CDR2 SNEGSKA (reference sequence). This CDR3 spans 14 amino acids. V lost 0 bases, J lost 5 bases, and 10 bases lay in between. The CDR3 bases are TGCAGTGCTAGAGAGGGCGGGGGAAATGAAAAACTGTTTTTT. This sequence encodes CSAREGGGNEKLFF.

This chain joins TRBV6-1 and TRBJ2-7; no clear D. CDR3 size: 13 residues. The germline gives CDR1 MNHNS, CDR2 SASEGT. Trimming shortened V by 7 bases and J by 3 bases, and 13 bases separated the two germline ends. The DNA for the CDR3 is TGTGCCAGCAAAAGTACGGCGTACTACGAGCAGTACTTC. Residues: CASKSTAYYEQYF.

This clone has a count of ten or more. An end of the junction does not agree with germline; a read error may underlie this. The genes are TRBV7-7 and TRBJ2-3, with D perhaps assigned TRBD1 or TRBD2 (7 bases each). The CDR3 runs 14 residues. Germline V gene sequence: CDR1 SSHAT, CDR2 FNYEAQ (reference sequence). The CDR3 sequence is CASSFQGGADTQYF. DNA for the CDR3: TGTGCTAGCAGCTTCCAGGGGGGGGCAGATACGCAGTATTTT.

This clone was recorded a few times. As DNA, the CDR3 is TGTGCCTTAGGACAGGGGGGTGAGCAGTACTTC. Amino acid sequence: CALGQGGEQYF. The V gene is TRBV30, the J gene TRBJ2-7, with 10 bases aligning to TRBD1. The germline CDR1 and CDR2 sequences are GTSNPN and SVGIG (reference sequence). The CDR3 is made up of 11 amino acids. The junction had 4 bases not matched to a gene; V was cut back by 7 bases and J by 7 bases.

This clone was found many times. The V and J genes are TRBV18 and TRBJ2-5; D is unresolved. Germline CDR1 KGHSH, CDR2 LQKENI. The CDR3 sequence is 15 residues long. V was trimmed by 6 bases and J by 2 bases, leaving 16 bases between them. The DNA for the CDR3 is TGTGCCAGCTCGCCCTGGGGTTGGGGACAAGAGACCCAGTACTTC. Translating gives CASSPWGWGQETQYF. The whole variable domain, filled in from reference TRBV18 and TRBJ2-5, reads NAGVMQNPRHLVRRRGQEARLRCSPMKGHSHVYWYRQLPEEGLKFMVYLQKENIIDESGMPKERFSAEFPKEGPSILRIQQVVRGDSAAYFCASSPWGWGQETQYFGPGTRLLVL.

In its sample, this clone was seen many times. The V call is TRBV4-1, the J call TRBJ2-3, with unresolved D. V was shortened by 0 bases and J by 4 bases, with 8 bases between the two germline ends. Germline CDR1 MGHRA, CDR2 YSYEKL. The CDR3 contains 14 residues. In DNA, the CDR3 is TGCGCCAGCAGCCAAGACCAAACTTCAGATACGCAGTATTTT. It codes for CASSQDQTSDTQYF.

Note on this clone: This could be a read error, since a much larger clone is one nucleotide away. The chain couples TRBV18 to TRBJ2-1; D is unclear. Germline lookup yields CDR1 KGHSH and CDR2 LQKENI. The length of the CDR3 is 13 residues. Trimming cost V 0 bases and J 5 bases, with 5 bases left between them. The CDR3: CASSPPVDNEQFF. The DNA for the CDR3 is TGTGCCAGCTCACCACCGGTTGACAATGAGCAGTTCTTC. Full variable domain (remainder filled in from reference TRBV18 and TRBJ2-1): NAGVMQNPRHLVRRRGQEARLRCSPMKGHSHVYWYRQLPEEGLKFMVYLQKENIIDESGMPKERFSAEFPKEGPSILRIQQVVRGDSAAYFCASSPPVDNEQFFGPGTRLTVL.

This clone was seen more than once but under ten times. This chain joins TRBV28 and TRBJ2-3, with D maybe TRBD1 (5 bases). CDR3 length: 16 residues. Germline CDR1 reads MDHEN; CDR2 reads SYDVKM. Trimming stripped 5 bases from V and 6 bases from J, with 21 bases between. The CDR3 here is CASSPTVGISPDTQYF. CDR3 sequence (DNA): TGTGCCAGCAGTCCGACAGTGGGGATATCTCCTGATACGCAGTATTTT.

This clone was observed at least ten times. V and J are TRBV7-3 and TRBJ2-7; 11 bases match TRBD1. Germline values: CDR1 SGHTA, CDR2 FQGTGA. CDR3 length: 15 residues. Trimming removed 5 bases from V and 2 bases from J; junction bases left unmatched: 5. The CDR3 loop is CASSLDRGPTYEQYF. CDR3 in DNA: TGTGCCAGCAGCCTGGACAGGGGGCCCACCTACGAGCAGTACTTC. The entire variable domain, with the rest obtained from reference TRBV7-3 and TRBJ2-7, is as follows: GAGVSQTPSNKVTEKGKYVELRCDPISGHTALYWYRQSLGQGPEFLIYFQGTGAADDSGLPNDRFFAVRPEGSVSTLKIQRTERGDSAVYLCASSLDRGPTYEQYFGPGTRLTVT.

Concerning this clone: The junction does not match germline at one end; this may be a read error. The V gene is TRBV12-3 or TRBV12-4, the J gene TRBJ1-2; 7 bases line up with TRBD1. CDR3 length equals 14 residues. The CDR3 region is CASSLKGGNYGYTF. The CDR3 DNA reads TGTGCCAGCAGTTTAAAAGGGGGCAACTATGGATACACCTTC.

This chain connects TRBV5-1 to TRBJ2-1, with 12 nucleotides matching TRBD2. CDR1 and CDR2 (germline): SGHRS, YFSETQ. This CDR3 has 15 residues. The trim removed 1 base at V and 7 bases at J, leaving 3 bases unmatched. The CDR3 sequence: CASSLKLAGGNEQFF. For the CDR3, the DNA is TGCGCCAGCAGCTTGAAACTAGCGGGAGGAAATGAGCAGTTCTTC.

This clone was seen a handful of times. One junction end does not reproduce the germline sequence, and a read error may be involved. The V call is TRBV28, the J call TRBJ1-1, with D possibly matching TRBD1 (6 bases). The germline CDR1 and CDR2 sequences are MDHEN and SYDVKM. The CDR3 runs to 12 residues. CDR3 sequence (DNA): TGCGCCAGCATGGGACAGAACACTGAAGCTTTCTTT. This translates into CASMGQNTEAFF.

This clone came up a few times. The rearrangement uses TRBV2 and TRBJ2-7; D may be TRBD1 or TRBD2 (5 bases each). Germline-derived CDR1 and CDR2 are SNHLY and FYNNEI. This CDR3 is 15 amino acids long. V was pared by 0 bases and J by 3 bases, with 12 bases between. Here the CDR3 reads CASSEAPGPLYEQYF. CDR3 in DNA: TGTGCCAGCAGTGAAGCCCCGGGACCTCTCTACGAGCAGTACTTC.

This clone was detected ten times or more. This sample includes further DNA sequences coding for the same CDR3. The chain links TRBV12-3 or TRBV12-4 to TRBJ2-1; TRBD2 aligns across 9 bases. After removal of 6 bases from V and 14 bases from J, the junction contained 17 bases not matched to a gene. This CDR3 is built from 15 residues. The CDR3 spells CASRNSGSRTGRKFF. Written as DNA, the CDR3 is TGTGCCAGCAGAAATAGCGGGAGTAGGACGGGTAGAAAGTTCTTC.

This clone was counted many times. This chain uses TRBV20-1 with TRBJ1-2; 7 bases are shared with TRBD1. Trimming at V came to 0 bases and at J to 4 bases, leaving 8 bases not matched to a gene. The CDR3 is made up of 15 amino acids. Looked up from germline, CDR1 is DFQATT and CDR2 is SNEGSKA (reference sequence). The CDR3 loop reads CSARDQQGNVYGYTF. CDR3 sequence (DNA): TGCAGTGCTAGAGATCAACAGGGGAACGTCTATGGCTACACCTTC.

The V gene is TRBV3-1, the J gene TRBJ2-7, with D perhaps TRBD2 (6 bases). This CDR3 is built from 16 residues. The germline CDR1 and CDR2 sequences are LGHDT and YNNKEL (reference sequence). V dropped 4 bases and J dropped 0 bases, with 16 bases sitting between them. The DNA for the CDR3 is TGTGCCAGCAGCCCCTCTTGGAGGGCAGGCTCCTACGAGCAGTACTTC. It encodes CASSPSWRAGSYEQYF.

This clone was recorded many times. The chain links TRBV20-1 to TRBJ2-2, with D perhaps TRBD2 (7 bases). Germline values: CDR1 DFQATT, CDR2 SNEGSKA (reference sequence). The CDR3 extends over 12 amino acids. The CDR3 DNA reads as TGCGGGGGGGGGCGCGACACCGGGGAGCTGTTTTTT. Protein product: CGGGRDTGELFF.